Listed here is a single TCR beta chain. Its target is not known. Per CD8+ T cell subset, triplicate sorts of 300,000 cells each were done. Germline CDR1 and CDR2: DFQATT and SNEGSKA (reference sequence). CDR3 length: 20 residues. The data were taken from a study of CXCR3-negative and CXCR3-positive naive CD8 T cells. General study findings and limits: Comparison of naive CXCR3-negative and CXCR3-positive cells revealed similar TRBV-TRBJ usage, while memory cells differed. TRB CDR3s were more hydrophobic in CXCR3-positive than in CXCR3-negative naive cells. Comparably high diversity marked both naive subsets, whereas memory CD8+ cells had much lower diversity.

Carrying UMI labels, the TRB cDNA libraries were prepared through 5' RACE. TCRdb re-analyzed the 5' RACE reads; it lists each CDR3 protein once, without DNA. The sample table sets out some 120,000 distinct CDR3 sequences. The receptor's source is a human donor in good health. Some clones in this sample may be carry-over from other donors' samples. This chain uses TRBV20-1 with TRBJ2-1; the D call from TCRdb, TRBD2, cannot be confirmed without DNA. Sequencing used naive CXCR3+ CD8+ T cells from blood. Described subset: CD45RO-CCR7+CD27+CD95- naive CD8+ T cells expressing CXCR3 (TNR3+). CDR3 residues: CSAREKVIAGGGLGYNEQFF.